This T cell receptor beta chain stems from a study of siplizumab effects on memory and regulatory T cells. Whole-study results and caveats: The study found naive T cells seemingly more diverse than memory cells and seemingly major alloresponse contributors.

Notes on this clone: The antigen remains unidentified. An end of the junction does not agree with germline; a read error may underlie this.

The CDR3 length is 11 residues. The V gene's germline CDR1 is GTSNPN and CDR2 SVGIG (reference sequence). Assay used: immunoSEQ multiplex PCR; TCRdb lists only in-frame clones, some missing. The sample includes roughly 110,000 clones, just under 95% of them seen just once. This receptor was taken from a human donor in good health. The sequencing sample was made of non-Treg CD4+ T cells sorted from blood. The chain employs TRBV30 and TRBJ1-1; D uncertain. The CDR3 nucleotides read TGTGCCTGGAGATTGAACACTGAAGCTTCCTTT. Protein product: CAWRLNTEASF.